This T cell receptor (beta chain) appears in the sequencing data of a study of cytomegalovirus exposure and HLA in healthy donors. Across the whole study: In terms of ancestry, the Caucasian-associated cluster contained 81% of the approximately 380 genotyped donors.

The length of the CDR3 is 13 residues. V lost 6 bases to trimming and J lost 4 bases; unmatched junction nucleotides: 4. Germline V gives CDR1 MNHEY, CDR2 SVGAGI. The primer mix had 60 Vbeta and 13 Jbeta primers. The method was immunoSEQ multiplex PCR; TCRdb's version includes in-frame clones alone and lacks a portion of them. This sample's table reports 40,000 or so clones. The origin of this receptor is a woman in her 30s in good health and CMV-seropositive. The V call is TRBV6-5, the J call TRBJ1-2; 8 nucleotides line up with TRBD1. Sequencing was performed on PBMCs. CDR3 amino acids: CASRSGQVYGYTF. CDR3 DNA sequence: TGTGCCAGCAGATCGGGACAGGTCTATGGCTACACCTTC.